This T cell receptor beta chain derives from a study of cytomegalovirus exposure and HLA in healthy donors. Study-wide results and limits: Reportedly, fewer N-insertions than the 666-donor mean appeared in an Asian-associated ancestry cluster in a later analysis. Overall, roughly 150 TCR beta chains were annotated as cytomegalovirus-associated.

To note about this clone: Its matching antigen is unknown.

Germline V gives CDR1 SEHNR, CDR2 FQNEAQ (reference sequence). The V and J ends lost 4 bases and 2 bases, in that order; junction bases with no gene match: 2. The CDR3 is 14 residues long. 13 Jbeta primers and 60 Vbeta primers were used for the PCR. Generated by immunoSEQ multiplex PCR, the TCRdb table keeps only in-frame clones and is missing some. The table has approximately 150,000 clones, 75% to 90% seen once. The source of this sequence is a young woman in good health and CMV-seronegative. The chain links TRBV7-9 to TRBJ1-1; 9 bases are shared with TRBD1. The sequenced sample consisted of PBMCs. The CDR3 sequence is CASSSTGGNTEAFF. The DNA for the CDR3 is TGTGCCAGCAGCTCGACAGGGGGTAACACTGAAGCTTTCTTT.